The T cell receptor (beta chain) described here comes from a study of CD4 T cells in relation to SARS-CoV-2 and coronaviruses. Study background: A couple of subjects were Hispanic; patients were eight or nine males and a handful of females.

For roughly ten days, some 9.7 x 10^4 sorted CD4+ cells grew with T cell-depleted PBMCs and CEF. TCRdb's copy holds only in-frame clones and misses some; the assay was immunoSEQ multiplex PCR. The sample contains about 36,000 clones, around 77% of which appear only once. Whole-study results and caveats: Crossreactive clones expanded significantly less to SARS-CoV-2 than monoreactive clones. About 65% of donors had memory CD4+ clonotypes crossrecognizing SARS-CoV-2 and common cold coronavirus spike.

This clone appeared once. Its target is unknown. Germline values: CDR1 SGHRS, CDR2 YFSETQ. The CDR3 extends over 16 amino acids. V was pared by 2 bases and J by 7 bases, with 9 bases of the junction left unmatched. The specimen was memory CD4+ T cells from PBMCs, cultured in vitro. The clonotype originates from an adult with COVID-19. The gene calls are TRBV5-1 and TRBJ2-1; 10 bases map to TRBD1. The CDR3 is CASSLGSGTGVNEQFF. For the CDR3, the DNA is TGCGCCAGCAGCTTAGGTTCCGGGACAGGGGTAAATGAGCAGTTCTTC.